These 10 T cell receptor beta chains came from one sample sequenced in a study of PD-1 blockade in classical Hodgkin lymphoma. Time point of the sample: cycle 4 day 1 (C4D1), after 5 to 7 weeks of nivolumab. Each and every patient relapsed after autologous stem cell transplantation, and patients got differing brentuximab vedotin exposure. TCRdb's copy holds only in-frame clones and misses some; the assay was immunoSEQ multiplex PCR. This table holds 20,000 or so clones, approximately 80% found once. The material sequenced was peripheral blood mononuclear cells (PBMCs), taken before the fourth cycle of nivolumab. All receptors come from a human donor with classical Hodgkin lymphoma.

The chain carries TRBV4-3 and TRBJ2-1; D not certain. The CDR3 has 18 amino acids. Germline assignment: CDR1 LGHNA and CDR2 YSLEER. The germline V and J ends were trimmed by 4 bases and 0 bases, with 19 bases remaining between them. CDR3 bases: TGCGCCAGCAGCCGGGCCCTTGGGCTCCCGAGCTCCTACAATGAGCAGTTCTTC. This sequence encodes CASSRALGLPSSYNEQFF.

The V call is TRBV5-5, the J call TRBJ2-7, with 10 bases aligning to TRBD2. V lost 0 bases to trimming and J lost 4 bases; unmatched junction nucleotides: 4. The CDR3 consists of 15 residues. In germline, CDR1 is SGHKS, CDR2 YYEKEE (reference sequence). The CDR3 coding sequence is TGTGCCAGCAGCTTGGGGACTAGCGGAATATACGAGCAGTACTTC. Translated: CASSLGTSGIYEQYF.

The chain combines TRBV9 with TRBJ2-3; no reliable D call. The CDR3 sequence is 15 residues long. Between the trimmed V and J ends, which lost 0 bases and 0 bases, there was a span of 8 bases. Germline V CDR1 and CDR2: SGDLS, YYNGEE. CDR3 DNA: TGTGCCAGCAGCGTAGCTATAGCCAGCACAGATACGCAGTATTTT. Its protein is CASSVAIASTDTQYF.

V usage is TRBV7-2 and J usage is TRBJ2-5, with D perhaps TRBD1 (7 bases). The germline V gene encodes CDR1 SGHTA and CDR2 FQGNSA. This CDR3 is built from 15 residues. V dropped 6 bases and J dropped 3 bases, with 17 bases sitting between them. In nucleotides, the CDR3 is TGTGCCAGCAGAGAGCACAGCAGGGGGGAAGAGACCCAGTACTTC. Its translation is CASREHSRGEETQYF.

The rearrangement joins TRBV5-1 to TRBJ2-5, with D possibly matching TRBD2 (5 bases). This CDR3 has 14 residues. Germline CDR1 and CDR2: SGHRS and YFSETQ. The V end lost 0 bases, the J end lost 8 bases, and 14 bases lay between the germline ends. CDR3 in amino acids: CASSLAASRPTQYF. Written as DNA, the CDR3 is TGCGCCAGCAGCTTGGCCGCTAGCCGGCCCACCCAGTACTTC.

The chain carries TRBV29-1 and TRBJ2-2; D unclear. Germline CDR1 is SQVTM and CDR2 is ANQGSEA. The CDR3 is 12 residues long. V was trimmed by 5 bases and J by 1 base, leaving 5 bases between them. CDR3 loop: CSVNKNTGELFF. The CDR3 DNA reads TGCAGCGTTAATAAGAACACCGGGGAGCTGTTTTTT.

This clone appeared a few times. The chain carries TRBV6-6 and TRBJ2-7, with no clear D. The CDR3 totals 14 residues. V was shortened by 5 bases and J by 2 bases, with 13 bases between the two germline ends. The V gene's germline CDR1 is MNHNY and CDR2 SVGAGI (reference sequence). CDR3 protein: CASSDGESPYEQYV. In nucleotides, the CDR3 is TGTGCCAGCAGTGATGGCGAGAGTCCCTACGAGCAGTACGTC.

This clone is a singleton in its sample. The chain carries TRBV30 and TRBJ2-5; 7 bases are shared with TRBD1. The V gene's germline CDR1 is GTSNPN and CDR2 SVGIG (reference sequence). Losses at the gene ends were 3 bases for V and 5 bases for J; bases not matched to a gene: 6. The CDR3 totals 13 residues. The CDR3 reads CAWRRTGMETQYF. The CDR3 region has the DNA TGTGCCTGGAGGCGGACAGGCATGGAGACCCAGTACTTC.

The CDR3 region is CASSEVETQYF. The DNA of the CDR3 is TGTGCCAGCAGTGAAGTCGAGACCCAGTACTTC. The rearrangement links TRBV6-1 to TRBJ2-5; D is ambiguous. In germline, CDR1 is MNHNS, CDR2 SASEGT. This CDR3 has 11 residues. V shed 1 base and J shed 5 bases, with 2 bases lying between them.

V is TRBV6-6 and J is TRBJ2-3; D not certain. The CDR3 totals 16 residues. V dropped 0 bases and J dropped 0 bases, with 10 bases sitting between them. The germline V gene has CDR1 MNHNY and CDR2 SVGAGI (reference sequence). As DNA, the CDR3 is TGTGCCAGCAGTTACTCCGGCCTTGTCAGCACAGATACGCAGTATTTT. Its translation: CASSYSGLVSTDTQYF.